The 14 T cell receptor beta chains reported below all come from one sample, sequenced in a study of blood T cells in healthy people across ages. With a J-beta primer mix and a sample-barcoded 5' primer, a second PCR ran roughly 6 to 11 cycles. In TCRdb, the 5' RACE reads were re-called with MiXCR into one record per CDR3 protein. The table includes a few hundred thousand distinct CDR3 sequences, roughly a quarter detected once. These data also featured in a second study, about T cells of mothers and their children.

Source material: blood. These receptors all stem from a boy aged 2-9 years in good health.

This clonotype was seen only a few times. This chain uses TRBV7-2 with TRBJ2-5; D unresolved. Trimming cost V 2 bases and J 5 bases, with 9 bases left between them. The CDR3 spans 13 residues. CDR1 and CDR2 from the germline V gene are SGHTA and FQGNSA. The CDR3 nucleotides are TGTGCCAGCAGCTTACAACATCTGGAGACCCAGTACTTC. The encoded protein is CASSLQHLETQYF.

The chain uses TRBV6-5 and TRBJ2-3, with D possibly TRBD2 on 5 matching bases. The germline V gene encodes CDR1 MNHEY and CDR2 SVGAGI. There are 15 residues in the CDR3. V lost 5 bases and J lost 5, with 17 bases in between. The CDR3 here is CASSPAGVWRDTQYF. The CDR3 DNA sequence: TGTGCCAGCAGTCCAGCCGGGGTTTGGAGAGATACGCAGTATTTT.

Many counts were recorded for this clonotype. The gene calls are TRBV20-1 and TRBJ2-3, with TRBD2 matching over 10 bases. Trimming cost V 2 bases and J 1 base; bases outside gene matches: 0. Germline V gene data show CDR1 as DFQATT and CDR2 as SNEGSKA (reference sequence). The CDR3 contains 14 residues. The CDR3, as DNA: TGCAGTGCTAGACTAGCGGGGGGCACAGATACGCAGTATTTT. Its translation: CSARLAGGTDTQYF.

The CDR3 here is CSAAQRDTQYF. Written as DNA, the CDR3 is TGCAGTGCCGCCCAGAGGGATACGCAGTATTTT. This sequence joins TRBV20-1 and TRBJ2-3; D remains ambiguous. The CDR3 is 11 residues long. Germline CDR1 is DFQATT and CDR2 is SNEGSKA (reference sequence). V was clipped by 6 bases and J by 6 bases, with 10 bases between them.

This clonotype was detected ten times or more. DNA of the CDR3: TGCGCCAGCAGCTTGGGCGGGGAAAAAGAGACCCAGTACTTC. Amino acids: CASSLGGEKETQYF. The V call is TRBV5-1, the J call TRBJ2-5; TRBD2 might be the D (6 bases). The CDR3 consists of 14 residues. V dropped 0 bases and J dropped 3 bases, with 9 bases sitting between them. In germline, CDR1 is SGHRS, CDR2 YFSETQ.

This clonotype was seen many times. This chain joins TRBV5-1 and TRBJ2-2; D may be TRBD1 (5 bases). Germline CDR1 and CDR2: SGHRS and YFSETQ. V gave up 0 bases and J gave up 3 bases, with 15 bases separating them. CDR3 length equals 17 residues. The CDR3 nucleotides are TGCGCCAGCAGCTTGGGGTGGCAGGGCGTTTACACCGGGGAGCTGTTTTTT. It translates to CASSLGWQGVYTGELFF.

This clonotype was seen a few times. CDR3 DNA: TGTGCCATCAGTGACACAGAGAGCACAGATACGCAGTATTTT. This gives the protein CAISDTESTDTQYF. The V gene is TRBV10-3, the J gene TRBJ2-3; D not resolved. CDR1 and CDR2 (germline): ENHRY, SYGVKD. With 3 bases removed from V and 0 bases from J, the gap between germline ends came to 7 bases. The CDR3 loop spans 14 amino acids.

This sequence joins TRBV12-3 or TRBV12-4 and TRBJ1-1, with TRBD1 as a possible D gene (6 bases). The germline V and J ends were trimmed by 0 bases and 7 bases, with 12 bases remaining between them. The CDR3 contains 14 residues. The CDR3 is CASSLAGAMLEAFF. In DNA, the CDR3 is TGTGCCAGCAGTTTAGCGGGGGCAATGCTTGAAGCTTTCTTT.

This clonotype was detected a few times. The chain uses TRBV30 and TRBJ2-6; 10 bases align to TRBD1. Germline V gene lookup returns CDR1 GTSNPN and CDR2 SVGIG (reference sequence). This CDR3 comprises 18 residues. The V segment lost 5 bases and the J segment 4 bases; nucleotides outside the gene matches: 14. Here the CDR3 reads CAWSRQGAHVGGANVLTF. The CDR3 bases are TGTGCCTGGTCTAGACAGGGGGCGCACGTAGGAGGGGCCAACGTCCTGACTTTC. The whole variable domain, remainder taken from reference TRBV30 and TRBJ2-6, is SQTIHQWPATLVQPVGSPLSLECTVEGTSNPNLYWYRQAAGRGLQLLFYSVGIGQISSEVPQNLSASRPQDRQFILSSKKLLLSDSGFYLCAWSRQGAHVGGANVLTFGAGSRLTVL.

The chain combines TRBV12-3 or TRBV12-4 with TRBJ1-2; D gene unclear. With 5 bases removed from V and 6 bases from J, the gap between germline ends came to 10 bases. The CDR3 spans 12 residues. The CDR3 DNA reads as TGTGCCAGCAGTCTAAGGACGGATGGCTACACCTTC. Translating gives CASSLRTDGYTF.

The chain recombines TRBV6-6 with TRBJ2-2, with 8 bases aligning to TRBD1. The ends lost 1 base at V and 4 bases at J; junction bases unmatched: 5. The CDR3 covers 16 residues. Germline CDR1 reads MNHNY; CDR2 reads SVGAGI (reference sequence). The CDR3 region has the DNA TGTGCCAGCAGTTACTGGGCAGGGGGCCGCACCGGGGAGCTGTTTTTT. Protein sequence: CASSYWAGGRTGELFF.

Only a few counts were recorded for this clonotype. The chain is built from TRBV20-1 and TRBJ1-4; D gene uncertain. Germline V gene lookup returns CDR1 DFQATT and CDR2 SNEGSKA (reference sequence). V was shortened by 0 bases and J by 4 bases, with 12 bases between the two germline ends. There are 15 residues in the CDR3. CDR3 sequence reads: CSARDGRSFNEKLFF. The CDR3 DNA follows: TGCAGTGCTAGAGATGGAAGGAGTTTTAATGAAAAACTGTTTTTT.

The V and J genes are TRBV20-1 and TRBJ2-5, with TRBD1 matching over 7 bases. The J call is uncertain, as TRBJ2-7 better fits the DNA end. Germline V gene lookup returns CDR1 DFQATT and CDR2 SNEGSKA (reference sequence). The length of the CDR3 is 12 residues. The CDR3 spells CSASTGKYEQYF. The CDR3 DNA reads as TGCAGTGCTTCGACAGGGAAGTACGAGCAGTACTTC.

This sequence joins TRBV12-3 or TRBV12-4 and TRBJ1-4, with 11 bases fitting TRBD1. V trimming: 7 bases; J trimming: 0 bases; junction bases outside the gene matches: 10. The length of the CDR3 is 18 residues. The CDR3 nucleotides are TGTGCCAGCACTCCGGGACAGGGGGACCTCTCAACTAATGAAAAACTGTTTTTT. The encoded protein is CASTPGQGDLSTNEKLFF.